These T cell receptor beta chains were read from a single sample in a study of cytomegalovirus exposure and HLA in healthy donors. The protocol was immunoSEQ multiplex PCR, while the TCRdb copy is restricted to in-frame clones and leaves out a portion. The sample consists of over 150,000 clones, around four fifths of them appearing once. The sequenced sample was PBMCs. The receptors originated from a woman between 45 and 65 years old in good health and CMV-seronegative. The conserved cysteine and the conserved F or W are not part of the CDR3 here.

v_call	cdr3_length	j_call	cdr3_aa
TRBV5-3	13	TRBJ2-7	ATTTDRTGPYEQY
TRBV15	14	TRBJ2-5	ATSIGGDPGGETQY
TRBV7-8	10	TRBJ2-3	ASSLVADTQY
TRBV4-1	15	TRBJ2-5	ASSQEGTSGPQETQY
TRBV10-3	15	TRBJ1-2	AISGDSGTGGFYGYT
TRBV9	13	TRBJ2-1	ASSVPSGNNNEQF
TRBV4-1	13	TRBJ1-5	ASSRTGTENQPQH
TRBV28	15	TRBJ2-3	ASSLQFRDRVTDTQY
TRBV18	14	TRBJ1-4	ASSPPTGTGREKLF
TRBV5-4	14	TRBJ2-7	ASSRTTRSSSYEQY
TRBV10-3	11	TRBJ2-7	ASQQGMGYEQY